The TCR beta chain under discussion was sequenced for a study of shared clonotypes between healthy human individuals. Overall study results and limits: Enrolling few donors narrowed the genetic and exposure-history diversity that was represented.

As concerns this clone: The antigen is undetermined.

Sequencing was performed with immunoSEQ multiplex PCR; in TCRdb, only in-frame clones are kept and a portion is missing. The table has 450,000 to 550,000 clones, 79% seen once. The material sequenced was PBMCs. This TCR was recovered from a woman between 40 and 50 years old in good health. Some clones in this sample may be carry-over from other donors' samples.

CDR3 DNA: TGTGCCAGCTCCGGACTAGCGGGCCCCTTCTACGAGCAGTACTTC. This gives the protein CASSGLAGPFYEQYF. The chain recombines TRBV6-1 with TRBJ2-7, with 11 bases lining up with TRBD2. V lost 8 bases and J lost 3; bases outside the gene matches: 9. This CDR3 has 15 amino acids. Germline V gives CDR1 MNHNS, CDR2 SASEGT.